These 25 T cell receptor beta chains came from one sample sequenced in a study of T cell changes during pregnancy in multiple sclerosis. TCRdb's table, derived via immunoSEQ multiplex PCR, lists solely in-frame clones and lacks some. The sample includes under 95,000 clones, roughly 91% of them seen just once. The input for sequencing was peripheral blood, taken after pregnancy. These receptors were obtained from a female donor in good health, enrolled as a control in a pregnancy study.

This chain connects TRBV5-6 to TRBJ2-4, with a possible D match to TRBD1 (6 bases). The V end was cut by 2 bases, the J end by 1 base, with 19 bases between. Germline CDR1 is SGHDT and CDR2 is YYEEEE. The CDR3 runs 18 residues. The CDR3 loop reads CASSLFRSGDSAKNIQYF. The CDR3 DNA reads TGTGCCAGCAGCTTATTCCGCTCAGGGGATTCGGCCAAAAACATTCAGTACTTC.

This clone has just one count. The CDR3: CATSRDLRGYTF. Written as DNA, the CDR3 is TGTGCCACCAGCAGAGATCTCCGTGGCTACACCTTC. This chain connects TRBV15 to TRBJ1-2; no firm D call. The CDR3 consists of 12 residues. CDR1 is LNHNV, CDR2 YYDKDF, per germline (reference sequence). V was trimmed by 0 bases and J by 7 bases, leaving 6 bases between them.

The chain couples TRBV28 to TRBJ2-1, with D tentatively TRBD1 (6 bases). V was pared by 3 bases and J by 4 bases, with 7 bases between. The germline V gene encodes CDR1 MDHEN and CDR2 SYDVKM. CDR3 length: 13 residues. For the CDR3, the DNA is TGTGCCAGCAGTTTGACAGGATACAATGAGCAGTTCTTC. Its protein is CASSLTGYNEQFF.

The gene calls are TRBV7-6 and TRBJ1-1; D is perhaps TRBD1 (6 bases). Trimming took 5 bases from V and 2 from J, leaving 21 bases between them. Germline V gives CDR1 SGHVS, CDR2 FNYEAQ. There are 17 residues in the CDR3. DNA for the CDR3: TGTGCCAGCAGCCCCTTAATACTTCCAGGGGCTAACACTGAAGCTTTCTTT. Its translation: CASSPLILPGANTEAFF.

The CDR3 protein is CASSQDGGNQPQHF. DNA for the CDR3: TGCGCCAGCAGCCAAGATGGGGGGAATCAGCCCCAGCATTTT. The V call is TRBV4-3, the J call TRBJ1-5; possibly TRBD1 for D (5 bases). The V end was cut by 0 bases, the J end by 4 bases, with 7 bases between. The CDR3 extends over 14 amino acids. In germline, CDR1 is LGHNA, CDR2 YSLEER.

The V gene is TRBV27, the J gene TRBJ1-1; D possibly corresponds to TRBD1 (6 bases). V dropped 4 bases and J dropped 4 bases, with 10 bases sitting between them. This CDR3 contains 13 residues. Germline CDR1 MNHEY, CDR2 SMNVEV (reference sequence). The CDR3 region has the DNA TGTGCCAGCAGTTCACAGGGTTCCACTGAAGCTTTCTTT. Translated, it gives CASSSQGSTEAFF.

This clone has just a few counts. V usage is TRBV14 and J usage is TRBJ2-1; 7 bases map to TRBD1. The germline gives CDR1 SGHDN, CDR2 FVKESK. This CDR3 is 15 amino acids long. V lost 2 bases to trimming and J lost 5 bases; unmatched junction nucleotides: 6. CDR3 bases: TGTGCCAGCAGCCAAATGACAGGGTTTGACAATGAGCAGTTCTTC. Amino acid sequence: CASSQMTGFDNEQFF.

There are a few counts of this clone. The genes are TRBV6-5 and TRBJ2-1; 10 bases fit TRBD2. The length of the CDR3 is 14 residues. Germline V gives CDR1 MNHEY, CDR2 SVGAGI. With 7 bases clipped from V and 5 bases from J, the junction kept 5 bases outside the gene matches. CDR3 sequence reads: CASKRLAGDNEQFF. DNA for the CDR3: TGTGCCAGCAAACGCCTAGCGGGGGACAATGAGCAGTTCTTC.

This chain links TRBV5-1 with TRBJ2-7; no firm D call. This CDR3 is built from 9 residues. Germline V lookup: CDR1 SGHRS, CDR2 YFSETQ. The CDR3 DNA reads as TGCGAGCCAGGCTACGAGCAGTACTTC. It translates to CEPGYEQYF.

The V gene is TRBV11-1, the J gene TRBJ1-2; 9 bases are a match to TRBD1. V was clipped by 4 bases and J by 4 bases; unmatched bases: 4. From germline, CDR1 is SGHAT and CDR2 FQDESV (reference sequence). CDR3 length: 14 amino acids. The CDR3 DNA reads as TGTGCCAGCAGCTCCGGGACAGGGAGCTATGGCTACACCTTC. Residues: CASSSGTGSYGYTF. Filled out from reference TRBV11-1 and TRBJ1-2, the complete variable domain reads EAEVAQSPRYKITEKSQAVAFWCDPISGHATLYWYRQILGQGPELLVQFQDESVVDDSQLPKDRFSAERLKGVDSTLKIQPAELGDSAMYLCASSSGTGSYGYTFGSGTRLTVV.

This chain uses TRBV7-9 with TRBJ1-3, with a tentative D call TRBD1 (6 bases). Germline loops: CDR1 SEHNR, CDR2 FQNEAQ (reference sequence). V lost 5 bases and J 0 bases, leaving 11 bases between the germline ends. The CDR3 contains 15 residues. The CDR3 loop reads CASSLGQISGNTIYF. For the CDR3, the DNA is TGTGCCAGCAGCCTAGGACAGATCTCTGGAAACACCATATATTTT. Variable domain in full (rest from reference TRBV7-9 and TRBJ1-3): DTGVSQNPRHKITKRGQNVTFRCDPISEHNRLYWYRQTLGQGPEFLTYFQNEAQLEKSRLLSDRFSAERPKGSFSTLEIQRTEQGDSAMYLCASSLGQISGNTIYFGEGSWLTVV.

This chain joins TRBV5-5 and TRBJ1-5; TRBD1 matches 8 bases. CDR3 size: 16 residues. Trimming at V came to 5 bases and at J to 5 bases, leaving 12 bases not matched to a gene. Per germline, CDR1 SGHKS and CDR2 YYEKEE (reference sequence). The CDR3 is CASRSGPQGAYQPQHF. As DNA, the CDR3 is TGTGCCAGCAGGTCTGGACCCCAGGGGGCTTATCAGCCCCAGCATTTT.

The genes are TRBV27 and TRBJ1-2; TRBD1 matches 8 bases. Germline CDR1 and CDR2: MNHEY and SMNVEV (reference sequence). The CDR3 loop spans 12 amino acids. The V and J ends lost 6 bases and 6 bases, in that order; junction bases with no gene match: 3. This CDR3 reads CASRQTGDGYTF. The CDR3 DNA is TGTGCCAGCAGACAGACAGGGGATGGCTACACCTTC.

The chain combines TRBV6-5 with TRBJ1-5; the match to TRBD1 covers 9 bases. Trimming at V came to 4 bases and at J to 6 bases, leaving 4 bases not matched to a gene. The CDR3 extends over 14 amino acids. Germline values: CDR1 MNHEY, CDR2 SVGAGI. In DNA, the CDR3 is TGTGCCAGCAGTTTCACAGGGGGCAGTCAGCCCCAGCATTTT. This encodes CASSFTGGSQPQHF.

This chain joins TRBV28 and TRBJ2-7; 8 bases are a match to TRBD2. This CDR3 has 13 amino acids. In germline, CDR1 is MDHEN, CDR2 SYDVKM. Trimming removed 5 bases from V and 3 bases from J; junction bases left unmatched: 3. In DNA, the CDR3 is TGTGCCAGCAGTAGGACTAGCCACTACGAGCAGTACTTC. Protein: CASSRTSHYEQYF.

The chain couples TRBV5-6 to TRBJ2-1; D is possibly TRBD1 (5 bases). In germline, CDR1 is SGHDT, CDR2 YYEEEE. Trimming removed 3 bases at V and 8 bases at J, with 18 bases between. The CDR3 length is 15 residues. The CDR3 protein is CASSSVFQGGDEQFF. In nucleotides, the CDR3 is TGTGCCAGCAGCTCTGTTTTTCAGGGTGGCGATGAGCAGTTCTTC.

This chain links TRBV2 with TRBJ1-2; 8 bases fit TRBD1. CDR1 and CDR2 from the germline V gene are SNHLY and FYNNEI. The CDR3 is 15 residues long. The ends lost 3 bases at V and 0 bases at J; junction bases unmatched: 3. Written as DNA, the CDR3 is TGTGCCAGCAGTGACCACAGGGGGACTAACTATGGCTACACCTTC. Its protein is CASSDHRGTNYGYTF.

This chain connects TRBV4-3 to TRBJ2-1, with 10 bases that match TRBD2. Germline V gene sequence: CDR1 LGHNA, CDR2 YSLEER. With 3 bases clipped from V and 7 bases from J, the junction kept 9 bases outside the gene matches. CDR3 length: 16 amino acids. This chain's CDR3 is CASSQGSGGALNEQFF. CDR3 sequence (DNA): TGCGCCAGCAGCCAGGGGAGCGGGGGGGCCTTAAATGAGCAGTTCTTC.

V and J are TRBV7-3 and TRBJ2-1, with TRBD2 identical over 9 bases. In germline, CDR1 is SGHTA, CDR2 FQGTGA. V gave up 2 bases and J gave up 8 bases; unmatched junction bases: 10. The CDR3 sequence is 16 residues long. Here the CDR3 reads CASSLLGGGASDEQFF. In nucleotides, the CDR3 is TGTGCCAGCAGCTTATTAGGCGGGGGGGCTAGCGATGAGCAGTTCTTC.

The V gene is TRBV27, the J gene TRBJ2-1, with TRBD2 matching 8 bases. V lost 4 bases and J lost 6; bases outside the gene matches: 8. CDR1 MNHEY and CDR2 SMNVEV come from the germline V gene (reference sequence). This CDR3 has 15 amino acids. CDR3 DNA sequence: TGTGCCAGCAGTTCGGTTACTAGCGGCGGCAATGAGCAGTTCTTC. Residues: CASSSVTSGGNEQFF.

This clone was seen a few times. This chain links TRBV7-2 with TRBJ1-1, with TRBD1 as a possible D gene (6 bases). V lost 1 base and J 11 bases, leaving 20 bases between the germline ends. This CDR3 spans 15 amino acids. CDR1 is SGHTA, CDR2 FQGNSA, per germline. CDR3 loop: CASSLDLRQASGAFF. The CDR3 nucleotides read TGTGCCAGCAGCTTAGATTTAAGACAGGCGTCAGGGGCTTTCTTT.

This chain connects TRBV4-2 to TRBJ1-6; possibly TRBD1 for D (6 bases). The CDR3 sequence is 15 residues long. CDR1 is LGHNA, CDR2 YNFKEQ, per germline. V lost 2 bases, J lost 7 bases, and 12 bases lay in between. The CDR3 region is CASSQSVQGNSPLHF. The CDR3 DNA is TGTGCCAGCAGCCAATCTGTTCAGGGGAATTCACCCCTCCACTTT.

The chain carries TRBV29-1 and TRBJ2-3; 7 bases are a match to TRBD1. The V gene end was trimmed by 3 bases and the J gene end by 9 bases; junction bases not matched to a gene: 3. The germline V gene encodes CDR1 SQVTM and CDR2 ANQGSEA. This CDR3 has 11 residues. The DNA of the CDR3 is TGCAGCGTTGAGCCGGGACAGACGCAGTATTTT. It yields the protein CSVEPGQTQYF.

The chain carries TRBV10-1 and TRBJ1-3; possibly TRBD1 for D (6 bases). V lost 1 base and J 5 bases, leaving 12 bases between the germline ends. The CDR3 spans 15 residues. Germline-derived CDR1 and CDR2 are WNHNN and SYGVQD (reference sequence). The CDR3 sequence is CASSEFSGDRNTIYF. The DNA for the CDR3 is TGCGCCAGCAGTGAGTTTAGTGGGGACAGAAACACCATATATTTT.

A word on this clone: Being one base from a much bigger clone, this may be a read error. The same CDR3 also results from other DNA sequences found in this sample. The J gene is TRBJ1-2, the V gene TRBV5-4; D not resolved. V was trimmed by 0 bases and J by 6 bases, leaving 9 bases between them. The germline V gene has CDR1 SGHNT and CDR2 YYREEE (reference sequence). The CDR3 is 13 residues long. CDR3 region: CASSLAGVDGYTF. As DNA, the CDR3 is TGTGCCAGCAGCTTGGCCGGGGTGGATGGCTACACCTTC. The variable domain in full, with the rest retrieved from reference TRBV5-4 and TRBJ1-2, is ETGVTQSPTHLIKTRGQQVTLRCSSQSGHNTVSWYQQALGQGPQFIFQYYREEENGRGNFPPRFSGLQFPNYSSELNVNALELDDSALYLCASSLAGVDGYTFGSGTRLTVV.